This TCR beta chain comes out of a study of blood T cell repertoires in COVID-19. Looking at the study overall: Researchers got acute and convalescent COVID-19 samples from the United States, Italy and Spain. In each case, the material was cDNA or gDNA derived from T cells, B-cell-depleted T cells, or PBMCs.

CDR3 length equals 12 residues. Deletions cut 5 bases from V and 5 bases from J, with 9 bases between. The V gene's germline CDR1 is SQVTM and CDR2 ANQGSEA. Authors' processing steps: Quantification of nucleated cells was approximated via reference gene primer amplification. The assay was immunoSEQ multiplex PCR, and TCRdb's table has in-frame clones only and misses some. V and J calls and clone size follow that table, whereas D and trimming were derived from the DNA. The sample shows approximately 250,000 clones, about 80% of them seen only once. The clonotype originates from a woman aged 50 to 60 with acute or convalescent COVID-19. This sequence joins TRBV29-1 and TRBJ1-4, with a weak D call TRBD1 (5 bases). Source material: peripheral blood. The chain's CDR3 is CSVRGWNEKLFF. The CDR3 DNA is TGCAGCGTTAGGGGATGGAATGAAAAACTGTTTTTT.